This is a list of T cell receptor beta chains from one sample in a study of human thymus T cells. This table comes from immunoSEQ multiplex PCR, and its TCRdb copy is limited to in-frame clones, with some not included. The sample consists of about 78,000 clones, roughly 96% of them appearing once. Sequenced: thymus tissue. The receptors derive from a boy under three years old with a congenital heart defect but otherwise immunologically healthy. Each CDR3 is given without its conserved first and last residue.

CDR3 protein: ASSLPGKERGAYNEQF
J gene: TRBJ2-1
V gene: TRBV4-1

CDR3 protein: ASSSIAGGKPDTQY
J gene: TRBJ2-3
V gene: TRBV7-7

CDR3 protein: ASSLAYSSQETQY
J gene: TRBJ2-5
V gene: TRBV11-3

CDR3 protein: ASSRPGQKNTEAF
J gene: TRBJ1-1
V gene: TRBV6-6

CDR3 protein: ASSLVGTPQNEQF
J gene: TRBJ2-1
V gene: TRBV11-3

CDR3 protein: ASSEDPGRRNATNEKLF
J gene: TRBJ1-4
V gene: TRBV6-1

CDR3 protein: ASSLCDRISYGYT
J gene: TRBJ1-2
V gene: TRBV28

CDR3 protein: ASSQTHFYTEAF
J gene: TRBJ1-1
V gene: TRBV28

CDR3 protein: ASSEGTGGVANYGYT
J gene: TRBJ1-2
V gene: TRBV9

CDR3 protein: ASTRDRSYEQY
J gene: TRBJ2-7
V gene: TRBV6-5

CDR3 protein: STHVFAGTEAF
J gene: TRBJ1-1
V gene: TRBV29-1

CDR3 protein: AVLAGDGTGELF
J gene: TRBJ2-2
V gene: TRBV5-4

CDR3 protein: ASSLRRGRDSPLH
J gene: TRBJ1-6
V gene: TRBV27

CDR3 protein: ASRNSAQGYEQY
J gene: TRBJ2-7
V gene: TRBV28

CDR3 protein: ASSQDIPGTGPSGANVLT
J gene: TRBJ2-6
V gene: TRBV4-2

CDR3 protein: ASSWVLLQEQNTEAF
J gene: TRBJ1-1
V gene: TRBV7-9

CDR3 protein: ASSVALTGLQETQY
J gene: TRBJ2-5
V gene: TRBV9

CDR3 protein: ASRLSPLGQGAFNEQY
J gene: TRBJ2-7
V gene: TRBV28

CDR3 protein: ASSESGAQGGNQPQH
J gene: TRBJ1-5
V gene: TRBV10-2

CDR3 protein: ASSSRRGREGGPAPGYGYT
J gene: TRBJ1-2
V gene: TRBV27

CDR3 protein: ASSPQTSGTGLSYEQY
J gene: TRBJ2-7
V gene: TRBV18

CDR3 protein: ASSLSSWGSERENIQY
J gene: TRBJ2-4
V gene: TRBV7-9

CDR3 protein: ASGDTRTTYEQY
J gene: TRBJ2-7
V gene: TRBV6-1

CDR3 protein: ASSLSGWGTGELF
J gene: TRBJ2-2
V gene: TRBV28

CDR3 protein: ASSLRKDEKLF
J gene: TRBJ1-4
V gene: TRBV7-9

CDR3 protein: ASSLGQLNTEAF
J gene: TRBJ1-1
V gene: TRBV7-3